The 8 T cell receptor beta chains below come from one sample, sequenced in a study of T cell repertoires in cytomegalovirus infection. MiXCR, applied by TCRdb to the reads, yields one record per CDR3 protein. The data hold about 490,000 distinct CDR3 sequences, with roughly 10% observed a single time. Sequences were obtained from PBMCs. The receptor set was obtained from a human donor in good health (CMV status not recorded). Some clones in this sample may be carry-over from other donors' samples.

This clonotype was found many times. The chain couples TRBV29-1 to TRBJ2-1; 15 bases are a match to TRBD2. Germline V CDR1 and CDR2: SQVTM, ANQGSEA. The CDR3 is made up of 17 amino acids. V lost 5 bases and J lost 4; bases outside the gene matches: 9. The CDR3 nucleotides read TGCAGCGTTCCACCCGGACTAGCGGGGGGGAGGTACAATGAGCAGTTCTTC. Amino acids: CSVPPGLAGGRYNEQFF.

The chain has TRBV14 and TRBJ1-2; no definite D call. This CDR3 is built from 14 residues. Germline V gives CDR1 SGHDN, CDR2 FVKESK. V was clipped by 3 bases and J by 8 bases, with 16 bases between them. The DNA of the CDR3 is TGTGCCAGCAGCCACCAGACAACCCTCGAAGGCTACACCTTC. It is translated as CASSHQTTLEGYTF.

The table lists this clonotype with many counts. The rearrangement links TRBV28 to TRBJ2-6; D assignment may be TRBD1 or TRBD2 (5 bases each). Germline loops: CDR1 MDHEN, CDR2 SYDVKM. The V end lost 3 bases, the J end lost 0 bases, and 15 bases lay between the germline ends. This CDR3 is 18 amino acids long. CDR3: CASSFGDRALSGANVLTF. Here the CDR3 DNA reads TGTGCCAGCAGTTTTGGGGACCGAGCCCTCTCTGGGGCCAACGTCCTGACTTTC.

This clonotype was observed many times. The rearrangement uses TRBV7-3 and TRBJ2-3; possibly TRBD2 for D (5 bases). The germline CDR1 and CDR2 sequences are SGHTA and FQGTGA. This CDR3 is 15 amino acids long. V was clipped by 1 base and J by 0 bases, with 8 bases between them. The CDR3 loop is CASSLKAASTDTQYF. CDR3 nucleotide sequence: TGTGCCAGCAGCTTAAAAGCGGCTAGCACAGATACGCAGTATTTT.

This clonotype occurred many times. The gene calls are TRBV7-8 and TRBJ1-2; D possibly corresponds to TRBD1 (6 bases). V was cut by 3 bases and J by 4 bases, with 18 bases left in between. This CDR3 is built from 16 residues. Germline values: CDR1 SGHVS, CDR2 FQNEAQ. This CDR3 reads CASSFALGAEAYGYTF. DNA of the CDR3: TGTGCCAGCAGCTTCGCCTTGGGGGCAGAAGCCTATGGCTACACCTTC.

This clonotype was seen ten or more times. The V gene is TRBV10-3, the J gene TRBJ2-1; 13 bases align to TRBD2. There are 22 residues in the CDR3. The V gene's germline CDR1 is ENHRY and CDR2 SYGVKD. Unmatched junction bases numbered 22, after V lost 6 bases and J lost 2 bases. The CDR3 coding sequence is TGTGCCATCAGAGGACAGGGGGCTAAGACTAGCGGGAGGACTCCTCCCTACAATGAGCAGTTCTTC. Translation gives CAIRGQGAKTSGRTPPYNEQFF.

There are many counts of this clonotype. The chain is built from TRBV30 and TRBJ2-7; D ambiguous. The V end lost 2 bases, the J end lost 2 bases, and 4 bases lay between the germline ends. The germline V gene encodes CDR1 GTSNPN and CDR2 SVGIG (reference sequence). CDR3 length: 11 residues. CDR3: CAWSRAYEQYF. The CDR3 nucleotides are TGTGCCTGGAGTAGGGCCTACGAGCAGTACTTC.

This clonotype appeared a few times. The gene calls are TRBV20-1 and TRBJ2-7; 9 bases agree with TRBD1. The CDR3 extends over 13 amino acids. With V trimmed by 5 bases and J by 3 bases, 5 bases remained unmatched. Germline V CDR1 and CDR2: DFQATT, SNEGSKA (reference sequence). CDR3: CSAWDRDNYEQYF. Written as DNA, the CDR3 is TGCAGTGCTTGGGACAGGGATAACTACGAGCAGTACTTC.